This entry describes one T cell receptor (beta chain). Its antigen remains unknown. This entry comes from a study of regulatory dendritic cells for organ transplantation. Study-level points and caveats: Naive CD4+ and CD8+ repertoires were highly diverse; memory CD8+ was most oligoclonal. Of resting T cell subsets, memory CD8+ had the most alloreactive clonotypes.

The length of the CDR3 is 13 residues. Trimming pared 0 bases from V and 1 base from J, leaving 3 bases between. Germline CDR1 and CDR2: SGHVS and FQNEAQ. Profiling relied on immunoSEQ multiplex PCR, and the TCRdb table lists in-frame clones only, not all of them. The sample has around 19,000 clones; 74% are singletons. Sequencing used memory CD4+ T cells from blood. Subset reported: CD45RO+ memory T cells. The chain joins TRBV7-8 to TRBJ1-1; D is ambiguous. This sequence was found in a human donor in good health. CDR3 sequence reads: CASSLAGNTEAFF. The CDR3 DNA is TGTGCCAGCAGCTTAGCCGGGAACACTGAAGCTTTCTTT.